Listed here is a single TCR beta chain. There are 14 residues in the CDR3. Trimming left V 2 bases short and J 3 bases short, with 10 bases between. In germline, CDR1 is MNHEY, CDR2 SVGAGI. Naive CD8 cells were CD45RO-negative, positively selected for CCR7, excluding terminally differentiated effector memory CD45RA+ cells. The data derive from a study of shared clonotypes between healthy human individuals. Sequencing used immunoSEQ multiplex PCR; TCRdb keeps in-frame clones, though not all of them. The sample records hundreds of thousands of clones, about 96% being singletons. This clonotype was obtained from a woman aged 30 to 39 in good health. The rearrangement uses TRBV6-5 and TRBJ2-5; D not resolved. The source material was naive CD8+ T cells sorted from blood. The CDR3 is CASSYTRSKETQYF. The CDR3 region has the DNA TGTGCCAGCAGTTACACGAGGTCCAAAGAGACCCAGTACTTC.